A single sample is the source of the 27 T cell receptor beta chains below, sequenced in a study of blood T cell repertoires in COVID-19. TCRdb's copy holds only in-frame clones and misses some; the assay was immunoSEQ multiplex PCR. Counted here are 210,000 or so clones, over 80% occurring once; the ten biggest clones make up approximately 3.7%. The sample comprised PBMCs or T cells enriched from blood (not recorded which). The source is a woman aged 25-40 years who had been exposed to COVID-19.

The rearrangement uses TRBV3-1 (or the pseudogene TRBV3-2) and TRBJ2-7; 8 nucleotides align to TRBD1. Germline trimming cut 2 bases from V and 0 bases from J; bases unmatched to any gene: 12. The germline V gene encodes CDR1 LGHDT and CDR2 YNNKEL (reference sequence). The CDR3 has 18 amino acids. CDR3 DNA: TGTGCCAGCAGCCAATTTAAGGCCGGGACAGGTCGCTCCTACGAGCAGTACTTC. Amino acids: CASSQFKAGTGRSYEQYF.

The V and J genes are TRBV10-3 and TRBJ2-1; 8 bases agree with TRBD1. Germline V gene lookup returns CDR1 ENHRY and CDR2 SYGVKD. This CDR3 is 13 amino acids long. V shed 10 bases, J shed 9 bases, and the junction held 11 bases outside the gene matches. The CDR3 region is CATTGTGQSEQFF. CDR3 DNA sequence: TGTGCCACCACCGGGACAGGCCAGAGTGAGCAGTTCTTC.

This clone was observed a handful of times. The rearrangement links TRBV4-1 to TRBJ2-5; 10 positions match TRBD2. This CDR3 spans 14 amino acids. Germline values: CDR1 MGHRA, CDR2 YSYEKL. V was pared by 6 bases and J by 2 bases, with 3 bases of the junction left unmatched. The CDR3, as DNA: TGCGCCAGCAGACTAGCGGGGACTCAAGAGACCCAGTACTTC. It codes for CASRLAGTQETQYF.

The J gene is TRBJ2-7, the V gene TRBV27, with a possible D match to TRBD1 (7 bases). The CDR3 extends over 14 amino acids. The germline V gene encodes CDR1 MNHEY and CDR2 SMNVEV (reference sequence). The germline V and J ends were trimmed by 2 bases and 3 bases, with 11 bases remaining between them. CDR3 region: CASSLRGRGYEQYF. The CDR3 DNA reads TGTGCCAGCAGTTTAAGGGGGCGGGGCTACGAGCAGTACTTC.

The chain carries TRBV11-3 and TRBJ2-3; TRBD2 matches at 12 bases. V dropped 5 bases and J dropped 1; count of bases not matched to a gene: 4. The CDR3 consists of 16 residues. Germline loops: CDR1 SGHNT, CDR2 YENEEA. As DNA, the CDR3 is TGTGCCAGCAGCGACCGACTAGCGGGGGGCACAGATACGCAGTATTTT. Translating it yields CASSDRLAGGTDTQYF.

Here the CDR3 reads CASSPLTSHSYEQYF. The CDR3 DNA sequence: TGTGCCAGTAGTCCTCTGACTAGCCACTCCTACGAGCAGTACTTC. V gene TRBV19 combines with J gene TRBJ2-7; 7 positions agree with TRBD2. Losses at the gene ends were 5 bases for V and 0 bases for J; bases not matched to a gene: 7. The germline V gene encodes CDR1 LNHDA and CDR2 SQIVND (reference sequence). The CDR3 length is 15 residues.

The rearrangement uses TRBV19 and TRBJ2-1; D possibly corresponds to TRBD2 (6 bases). Per the germline V gene, CDR1 is LNHDA and CDR2 is SQIVND (reference sequence). The CDR3 has 17 amino acids. Trimming removed 3 bases from V and 7 bases from J, with 22 bases in between. DNA of the CDR3: TGTGCCAGTAGTATGACCGGGAGAAGGGGTAATTGGAATGAGCAGTTCTTC. It translates to CASSMTGRRGNWNEQFF.

The chain combines TRBV19 with TRBJ1-4; TRBD1 aligns across 7 bases. Germline CDR1 is LNHDA and CDR2 is SQIVND (reference sequence). Trimming at V came to 6 bases and at J to 7 bases, leaving 11 bases not matched to a gene. This CDR3 spans 15 amino acids. CDR3 coding DNA: TGTGCCAGTAGCAACTTAGGGGGCAGGAGTGAAAAACTGTTTTTT. This sequence encodes CASSNLGGRSEKLFF. The full variable domain, in which reference TRBV19 and TRBJ1-4 provide the parts outside the CDR3, is DGGITQSPKYLFRKEGQNVTLSCEQNLNHDAMYWYRQDPGQGLRLIYYSQIVNDFQKGDIAEGYSVSREKKESFPLTVTSAQKNPTAFYLCASSNLGGRSEKLFFGSGTQLSVL.

The chain joins TRBV2 to TRBJ2-7, with TRBD1 matching 7 bases. From germline, CDR1 is SNHLY and CDR2 FYNNEI. V was clipped by 6 bases and J by 6 bases; unmatched bases: 8. This CDR3 region has 13 residues. The DNA of the CDR3 is TGTGCCAGCAGCCGGGACAGCCTTCTCGAGCAGTACTTC. It translates to CASSRDSLLEQYF.

This chain joins TRBV5-1 and TRBJ1-1, with D unresolved. The CDR3 consists of 14 residues. From germline, CDR1 is SGHRS and CDR2 YFSETQ. V was pared by 1 base and J by 2 bases, with 9 bases between. CDR3 nucleotide sequence: TGCGCCAGCAGCTTGACAGAGCTCAACACTGAAGCTTTCTTT. Translating it yields CASSLTELNTEAFF. The whole variable domain, filled in from reference TRBV5-1 and TRBJ1-1, reads KAGVTQTPRYLIKTRGQQVTLSCSPISGHRSVSWYQQTPGQGLQFLFEYFSETQRNKGNFPGRFSGRQFSNSRSEMNVSTLELGDSALYLCASSLTELNTEAFFGQGTRLTVV.

The chain recombines TRBV7-6 with TRBJ2-3; TRBD2 matches 13 bases. The CDR3 is 16 residues long. Germline V gene data show CDR1 as SGHVS and CDR2 as FNYEAQ. The junction had 5 bases not matched to a gene; V was cut back by 5 bases and J by 3 bases. Here the CDR3 reads CASSPAGLAGTDTQYF. The DNA for the CDR3 is TGTGCCAGCAGCCCAGCGGGACTAGCGGGGACAGATACGCAGTATTTT.

The V call is TRBV10-2, the J call TRBJ1-5; 9 bases agree with TRBD1. The trim removed 4 bases at V and 4 bases at J, leaving 2 bases unmatched. The germline CDR1 and CDR2 sequences are WSHSY and SAAADI. The CDR3 runs to 14 residues. The CDR3 DNA is TGCGCCAGCAGTGGAGGGACAGGGAATCAGCCCCAGCATTTT. Protein: CASSGGTGNQPQHF.

The chain recombines TRBV12-3 or TRBV12-4 with TRBJ1-4; D is undetermined. V was shortened by 2 bases and J by 10 bases, with 5 bases between the two germline ends. This CDR3 has 11 residues. Written as DNA, the CDR3 is TGTGCCAGCAGTTTAAGCGGAAAACTGTTTTTT. Amino acid sequence: CASSLSGKLFF.

The chain couples TRBV28 to TRBJ2-3; a weak D match, TRBD1 (5 bases). Trimming removed 1 base from V and 0 bases from J, with 8 bases in between. Germline CDR1 and CDR2: MDHEN and SYDVKM. The CDR3 spans 15 residues. The chain's CDR3 is CASSLFPGSTDTQYF. For the CDR3, the DNA is TGTGCCAGCAGTTTATTTCCAGGGAGCACAGATACGCAGTATTTT.

The J gene is TRBJ1-6, the V gene TRBV7-9; 9 nucleotides agree with TRBD1. The trim removed 1 base at V and 5 bases at J, leaving 3 bases unmatched. Germline CDR1 SEHNR, CDR2 FQNEAQ (reference sequence). The CDR3 spans 16 residues. DNA of the CDR3: TGTGCCAGCAGCTTAGGGACAGGGGAGAATAATTCACCCCTCCACTTT. This codes for CASSLGTGENNSPLHF.

Note on this clone: No DNA is shown, since the ends of the CDR3 on it are uncertain; the CDR3 is the one TCRdb lists. The chain employs TRBV29-1 and TRBJ1-1; TRBD1 is taken as the D call from the table, unchecked against the DNA. Germline loops: CDR1 SQVTM, CDR2 ANQGSEA. The CDR3 numbers 9 amino acids, ends counted. The CDR3 region is CSVGQGTFF.

The chain has TRBV29-1 and TRBJ2-1, with unresolved D. Germline CDR1 is SQVTM and CDR2 is ANQGSEA. The CDR3 sequence is 12 residues long. V lost 3 bases to trimming and J lost 5 bases, with 8 bases between them. CDR3 bases: TGCAGCGTTGAGCGTGCGAACAATGAGCAGTTCTTC. It translates to CSVERANNEQFF.

Only one count was recorded for this clone. CDR3 region: CASRLEGHSYEQYF. The CDR3 nucleotides are TGTGCCAGCAGGTTGGAGGGCCACTCCTACGAGCAGTACTTC. This chain links TRBV6-5 with TRBJ2-7; maybe TRBD2 (6 bases). There are 14 residues in the CDR3. V was clipped by 6 bases and J by 0 bases, with 12 bases between them. Germline CDR1 reads MNHEY; CDR2 reads SVGAGI.

The V and J genes are TRBV6-6 and TRBJ1-2; 10 bases are shared with TRBD1. Germline lookup yields CDR1 MNHNY and CDR2 SVGAGI (reference sequence). The CDR3 extends over 14 amino acids. V lost 6 bases, J lost 2 bases, and 3 bases stayed unmatched. The CDR3 spells CASRVGQGNYGYTF. CDR3 coding DNA: TGTGCCAGCAGGGTGGGACAGGGGAACTATGGCTACACCTTC.

For this clone: Other nucleotide sequences from this sample produce the same CDR3. This chain links TRBV5-1 with TRBJ2-3; tentatively, D is TRBD2 (6 bases). CDR3 length: 14 amino acids. Germline CDR1 SGHRS, CDR2 YFSETQ. Deletions cut 2 bases from V and 3 bases from J, with 10 bases between. CDR3 in amino acids: CASSLDGSTDTQYF. The CDR3 DNA reads TGCGCCAGCAGCTTAGACGGGAGTACAGATACGCAGTATTTT.

The V and J genes are TRBV13 and TRBJ2-7; a weak D match, TRBD2 (5 bases). V was cut by 3 bases and J by 6 bases, with 15 bases left in between. The CDR3 sequence is 14 residues long. Germline lookup yields CDR1 PRHDT and CDR2 FYEKMQ (reference sequence). The CDR3 DNA reads TGTGCCAGCAGCTTGGTAGTACGAGGGTTCGAGCAGTACTTC. The encoded protein is CASSLVVRGFEQYF.

About this clone: Other DNA variants within this sample encode the same CDR3. J is TRBJ2-7 and V is TRBV3-1 (or the pseudogene TRBV3-2); 8 positions agree with TRBD1. The ends lost 4 bases at V and 5 bases at J; junction bases unmatched: 10. The CDR3 spans 15 residues. From germline, CDR1 is LGHDT and CDR2 YNNKEL (reference sequence). CDR3 sequence reads: CASSPTWTGSHEQYF. CDR3 nucleotide sequence: TGTGCCAGCAGCCCGACCTGGACAGGGAGTCACGAGCAGTACTTC.

J is TRBJ2-1 and V is TRBV5-1, with 9 nucleotides matching TRBD2. V lost 4 bases to trimming and J lost 6 bases; unmatched junction nucleotides: 2. CDR3 length: 13 amino acids. Germline-derived CDR1 and CDR2 are SGHRS and YFSETQ. CDR3 amino acids: CASSPGLANEQFF. The DNA of the CDR3 is TGCGCCAGCAGCCCGGGACTAGCCAATGAGCAGTTCTTC.

The chain recombines TRBV18 with TRBJ2-2; the D gene is possibly TRBD1 (6 bases). CDR1 is KGHSH and CDR2 is LQKENI in the germline V gene. V was cut by 3 bases and J by 5 bases, with 19 bases left in between. The CDR3 has 17 residues. The CDR3 sequence: CASSPPGQGMGTGELFF. CDR3 nucleotide sequence: TGTGCCAGCTCACCGCCAGGCCAGGGGATGGGGACCGGGGAGCTGTTTTTT.

The V and J genes are TRBV2 and TRBJ2-1, with 7 bases matching TRBD1. This CDR3 has 14 residues. Germline CDR1 and CDR2: SNHLY and FYNNEI. Trimming removed 11 bases from V and 1 base from J; junction bases left unmatched: 8. The CDR3 protein is CADEATGSYNEQFF. Here the CDR3 DNA reads TGTGCCGATGAGGCGACAGGGTCCTACAATGAGCAGTTCTTC.

J is TRBJ1-3 and V is TRBV25-1, with D tentatively TRBD1 (6 bases). The CDR3 length is 15 residues. CDR1 is MGHDK, CDR2 SYGVNS, per germline. The V gene lost 2 bases and the J gene lost 0 bases, with 8 bases spanning the gap. This chain's CDR3 is CASSEQGPSGNTIYF. CDR3 sequence (DNA): TGTGCCAGCAGTGAACAGGGGCCCTCTGGAAACACCATATATTTT.

This clone occurred a few times. The gene calls are TRBV27 and TRBJ2-1, with 11 bases matching TRBD2. With V trimmed by 4 bases and J by 3 bases, 2 bases remained unmatched. CDR3 length equals 15 residues. Germline CDR1 and CDR2: MNHEY and SMNVEV (reference sequence). CDR3 protein: CASSSGTSGYNEQFF. CDR3 coding DNA: TGTGCCAGCAGTTCTGGGACTAGCGGCTACAATGAGCAGTTCTTC.